This T cell receptor (beta chain) originates from a study of STAT3 mutations in large granular lymphocyte leukemia. The study, taken as a whole, reports: Differing intervals and regimens complicate linking therapy response to clone burden. Every T-cell large granular lymphocyte leukemia patient had at least one immunodominant TCR beta clonotype.

Profiling relied on immunoSEQ multiplex PCR, and the TCRdb table lists in-frame clones only, not all of them. Among around 10,000 clones listed, about 50% were seen once. Regarding this clone: Its antigen is unidentified.

The CDR3 sequence is 12 residues long. V shed 4 bases and J shed 9 bases, with 14 bases lying between them. Per the germline V gene, CDR1 is SQVTM and CDR2 is ANQGSEA. The sequenced sample consisted of peripheral blood mononuclear cells. The chain couples TRBV29-1 to TRBJ2-3; D might be TRBD1 (6 bases). This clonotype originated in a boy between 5 and 17 years old with T-cell large granular lymphocyte leukemia. Some clones in this sample may be carry-over from other donors' samples. In DNA, the CDR3 is TGCAGCGTTGGCCCAGCTCAGGGGACGCAGTATTTT. Protein product: CSVGPAQGTQYF.